One sample yielded the 22 T cell receptor beta chains listed below, sequenced in a study of regulatory T cells in long-lasting Graves disease. Time point: newly diagnosed GD, antithyroid drugs for less than 3 months. Isolated PBMC RNA provided the starting material for the TCR library. Researchers made TCR beta libraries by using iRepertoire HTBI primers and running Arm-PCR on CDR3 regions. TCRdb ran MiXCR on the multiplex PCR reads and lists one entry per CDR3 protein. The sample gives hundreds of thousands of distinct CDR3 sequences, less than 20% of which show up once; 18% is in the top ten. These data also featured in a second study, about T cells in Graves' hyperthyroidism and ophthalmopathy.

Sequences were derived from peripheral blood mononuclear cells (PBMCs), sampled at new diagnosis, from a patient treated with antithyroid drugs. The receptor source for this set is a woman aged 30 to 39 with Graves disease.

This clonotype showed up many times. The rearrangement links TRBV7-9 to TRBJ2-7; a possible D gene is TRBD2 (6 bases). The CDR3 length is 12 residues. Germline CDR1 is SEHNR and CDR2 is FQNEAQ (reference sequence). With 5 bases removed from V and 6 bases from J, the gap between germline ends came to 11 bases. This CDR3 is CASSPPRGEQYF. The DNA for the CDR3 is TGTGCCAGCAGCCCCCCGCGGGGCGAGCAGTACTTC.

This clonotype was seen repeatedly, ten times or more. V and J are TRBV11-2 and TRBJ2-7; TRBD2 aligns across 8 bases. Germline CDR1 and CDR2: SGHAT and FQNNGV. The V segment lost 4 bases and the J segment 7 bases; nucleotides outside the gene matches: 9. CDR3 length equals 14 residues. The CDR3 DNA reads as TGTGCCAGCAGCTCTCGGACTAGCATCGGTGAGCAGTACTTC. Its protein product is CASSSRTSIGEQYF.

V usage is TRBV19 and J usage is TRBJ2-5; a possible D gene is TRBD2 (6 bases). Trimming cost V 2 bases and J 4 bases, with 14 bases left between them. The germline V gene has CDR1 LNHDA and CDR2 SQIVND (reference sequence). CDR3 size: 15 residues. The CDR3 is CASSISNGGGETQYF. For the CDR3, the DNA is TGTGCCAGTAGTATATCAAACGGGGGAGGAGAGACCCAGTACTTC.

At least ten counts were recorded for this clonotype. The chain uses TRBV6-1 and TRBJ2-7, with D maybe TRBD1 (7 bases). Per germline, CDR1 MNHNS and CDR2 SASEGT. This CDR3 contains 14 residues. Trimming shortened V by 6 bases and J by 7 bases, and 19 bases separated the two germline ends. In DNA, the CDR3 is TGTGCCAGCAGAGGAGGGGGCTTATCAGGAGAGCAGTACTTC. Translation gives CASRGGGLSGEQYF.

The V gene is TRBV3-1, the J gene TRBJ2-5, with 10 bases fitting TRBD2. The germline gives CDR1 LGHDT, CDR2 YNNKEL (reference sequence). This CDR3 comprises 19 residues. V was clipped by 1 base and J by 3 bases; unmatched bases: 14. The CDR3 DNA reads as TGTGCCAGCAGCCAAGTAGGGGCTAGCGGGAGCCGTGACGAAGAGACCCAGTACTTC. Its translation: CASSQVGASGSRDEETQYF.

This clonotype showed up many times. The chain uses TRBV7-2 and TRBJ2-7; D may be TRBD2 (5 bases). The germline gives CDR1 SGHTA, CDR2 FQGNSA. The length of the CDR3 is 14 residues. V lost 5 bases, J lost 3 bases, and 14 bases lay in between. Here the CDR3 reads CASSRGLERYEQYF. CDR3 nucleotides: TGTGCCAGCAGCCGCGGACTTGAACGCTACGAGCAGTACTTC.

In this sample, this clonotype turned up many times. The genes are TRBV20-1 and TRBJ2-1; D gene ambiguous. The CDR3 contains 12 residues. The germline V and J ends were trimmed by 7 bases and 7 bases, with 14 bases remaining between them. Germline-derived CDR1 and CDR2 are DFQATT and SNEGSKA (reference sequence). CDR3 bases: TGCAGTGTCCGGCGGTTCGGGAATGAGCAGTTCTTC. Protein product: CSVRRFGNEQFF.

The rearrangement joins TRBV30 to TRBJ1-4; D gene unclear. Germline lookup yields CDR1 GTSNPN and CDR2 SVGIG (reference sequence). This CDR3 contains 15 residues. Trimming took off 2 bases at V and 7 bases at J, with 17 bases between the two ends. The CDR3 DNA is TGTGCCTGGAGTAGAACGGGCGTCCGGGGTGAAAAACTGTTTTTT. Its translation is CAWSRTGVRGEKLFF.

This clonotype was picked up a small number of times. The V call is TRBV10-3, the J call TRBJ2-7; maybe TRBD2 (6 bases). Trimming cost V 6 bases and J 3 bases, with 12 bases left between them. The CDR3 extends over 13 amino acids. Germline assignment: CDR1 ENHRY and CDR2 SYGVKD. CDR3 in amino acids: CAIRGGGNYEQYF. CDR3 sequence (DNA): TGTGCCATCAGGGGGGGAGGTAACTACGAGCAGTACTTC.

A few counts support this clonotype. The chain is built from TRBV7-2 and TRBJ2-7, with no clear D. Germline CDR1 SGHTA, CDR2 FQGNSA. CDR3 size: 14 residues. V lost 1 base, J lost 3 bases, and 10 bases lay in between. In DNA form, the CDR3 reads TGTGCCAGCAGCTTAGGTTCCCCTTACTACGAGCAGTACTTC. Amino acids: CASSLGSPYYEQYF.

This chain links TRBV20-1 with TRBJ2-1; D not resolved. The CDR3 is made up of 14 amino acids. Looked up from germline, CDR1 is DFQATT and CDR2 is SNEGSKA (reference sequence). Trimming took off 3 bases at V and 3 bases at J, with 12 bases between the two ends. The CDR3 DNA reads TGCAGTGCTAGTGCTCCCGGTGGCTACAATGAGCAGTTCTTC. Its protein is CSASAPGGYNEQFF.

This clonotype showed up many times. The CDR3 DNA sequence: TGTGCCAGCAGTTACAACAGGGTGAACACTGAAGCTTTCTTT. Translating it yields CASSYNRVNTEAFF. The V call is TRBV6-5, the J call TRBJ1-1; the D gene is possibly TRBD1 (6 bases). Germline loops: CDR1 MNHEY, CDR2 SVGAGI. The V end was cut by 2 bases, the J end by 0 bases, with 7 bases between. This CDR3 region has 14 residues.

V usage is TRBV20-1 and J usage is TRBJ2-5; TRBD2 matches 7 bases. J gave up 1 base and V 1 base, and 3 bases lay outside the gene matches. Germline V gene sequence: CDR1 DFQATT, CDR2 SNEGSKA (reference sequence). There are 14 residues in the CDR3. CDR3 in DNA: TGCAGTGCTAGAGCCATAGCGGGCCAAGAGACCCAGTACTTC. Translating it yields CSARAIAGQETQYF.

A remark on this clonotype: A read error may be the cause here, since a much bigger clone is one base away. This chain uses TRBV28 with TRBJ2-1, with 7 bases matching TRBD2. After removal of 3 bases from V and 9 bases from J, the junction contained 11 bases not matched to a gene. This CDR3 contains 15 residues. The germline gives CDR1 MDHEN, CDR2 SYDVKM. Written as DNA, the CDR3 is TGTGCCAGCAGTTTCCCCGCGGGAGTGGGGAGTGAGCAGTTCTTC. Its translation: CASSFPAGVGSEQFF.

This clonotype was counted at least ten times. The chain is built from TRBV7-2 and TRBJ1-5; D not resolved. This CDR3 is built from 13 residues. V was shortened by 2 bases and J by 4 bases, with 6 bases between the two germline ends. Germline V gives CDR1 SGHTA, CDR2 FQGNSA. The CDR3 DNA reads as TGTGCCAGCAGCTTACCGGGGAATCAGCCCCAGCATTTT. Translating it yields CASSLPGNQPQHF.

This clonotype was observed a few times. The rearrangement uses TRBV6-1 and TRBJ2-1, with 9 nucleotides matching TRBD1. V lost 2 bases, J lost 1 base, and 6 bases stayed unmatched. The CDR3 sequence is 17 residues long. Germline V gene data show CDR1 as MNHNS and CDR2 as SASEGT. The CDR3: CASSERWDRESYNEQFF. As DNA, the CDR3 is TGTGCCAGCAGTGAACGGTGGGACAGGGAATCCTACAATGAGCAGTTCTTC.

Comments on this clonotype: A much bigger clone sits one base away, suggesting this may be a read error. The rearrangement links TRBV2 to TRBJ2-7, with a tentative D call TRBD1 (5 bases). There are 13 residues in the CDR3. CDR1 is SNHLY and CDR2 is FYNNEI in the germline V gene. The CDR3 bases are TGTGCCAGCAACCAGGGCCACTCCTACAAGCAGTACTTC. Its protein is CASNQGHSYKQYF. The variable domain in full, with the rest retrieved from reference TRBV2 and TRBJ2-7, is EPEVTQTPSHQVTQMGQEVILRCVPISNHLYFYWYRQILGQKVEFLVSFYNNEISEKSEIFDDQFSVERPDGSNFTLKIRSTKLEDSAMYFCASNQGHSYKQYFGPGTRLTVT.

This clonotype has just a few counts. The chain carries TRBV6-1 and TRBJ1-3; D might be TRBD1 (5 bases). The CDR3 spans 14 residues. V was cut by 2 bases and J by 0 bases, with 5 bases left in between. Germline CDR1 and CDR2: MNHNS and SASEGT. The CDR3, as DNA: TGTGCCAGCAGTGAAACAGGCTCTGGAAACACCATATATTTT. The encoded protein is CASSETGSGNTIYF.

Worth noting for this clonotype: This may arise from a read error, as a much more abundant clone is one base away. J is TRBJ1-2 and V is TRBV12-3 or TRBV12-4, with D unclear. The length of the CDR3 is 14 residues. V was shortened by 8 bases and J by 0 bases, with 13 bases between the two germline ends. The CDR3 sequence: CASGSRASNYGYTF. CDR3 coding DNA: TGTGCCAGCGGTTCCCGAGCTTCTAACTATGGCTACACCTTC.

In its sample, this clonotype was seen a few times. The chain employs TRBV30 and TRBJ2-2; 8 bases line up with TRBD2. Losses at the gene ends were 4 bases for V and 4 bases for J; bases not matched to a gene: 8. The CDR3 is made up of 15 amino acids. Germline V gene data show CDR1 as GTSNPN and CDR2 as SVGIG (reference sequence). Here the CDR3 DNA reads TGTGCCTGGAAACGACTAGCGTCTGTCACCGGGGAGCTGTTTTTT. The encoded protein is CAWKRLASVTGELFF.

The chain uses TRBV19 and TRBJ2-2; D is undetermined. This CDR3 comprises 13 residues. Trimming left V 6 bases short and J 1 base short, with 6 bases between. The V gene's germline CDR1 is LNHDA and CDR2 SQIVND (reference sequence). DNA for the CDR3: TGTGCCAGTAGAACCCGGAACACCGGGGAGCTGTTTTTT. This gives the protein CASRTRNTGELFF.

The rearrangement uses TRBV30 and TRBJ1-2; 7 bases agree with TRBD1. This CDR3 region has 15 residues. V lost 2 bases and J lost 4; bases outside the gene matches: 10. From germline, CDR1 is GTSNPN and CDR2 SVGIG (reference sequence). CDR3 coding DNA: TGTGCCTGGAGTACGTTTCGACAGGGTAGCTATGGCTACACCTTC. Its translation: CAWSTFRQGSYGYTF.